This T cell receptor beta chain was retrieved from a study of cytomegalovirus exposure and HLA in healthy donors. Points from the study as a whole: Later analysis demonstrated an association between a missense DCLRE1C variant and TCR beta V- and J-gene trimming. Earlier analysis looked at TCR beta V segments, and most were productive about 87% or about 30% of the time. The study flagged 150 to 200 TCR beta chains as cytomegalovirus-associated.

This CDR3 comprises 16 residues. V lost 7 bases, J lost 0 bases, and 13 bases lay in between. Germline loops: CDR1 SNHLY, CDR2 FYNNEI. To note about this clone: Its cognate antigen is unknown.

The PCR was carried out with 60 Vbeta primers and 13 Jbeta primers. The method was immunoSEQ multiplex PCR; TCRdb's version includes in-frame clones alone and lacks a portion of them. The sample carries about 140,000 clones, about four fifths recorded once. The sample comprised PBMCs. This clonotype was sampled from a middle-aged man in good health and CMV-seropositive. The chain is built from TRBV2 and TRBJ1-6; TRBD1 is a possible D gene (6 bases). CDR3: CASTSQGYSYNSPLHF. CDR3 bases: TGTGCCAGCACCTCACAGGGTTACTCCTATAATTCACCCCTCCACTTT.